This T cell receptor beta chain was sequenced for a study of beta chain features in type 1 diabetes. Germline V lookup: CDR1 ENHRY, CDR2 SYGVKD. This CDR3 comprises 12 residues. Between the trimmed V and J ends, which lost 5 bases and 2 bases, there was a span of 7 bases. Once sorted, every population was more than 98% pure. Sequencing targeted expressed TCRB transcripts, as all isolated RNA had been reverse transcribed. Data came from immunoSEQ multiplex PCR; TCRdb stores just in-frame clones and leaves some out. The table lists more than 550,000 clones, over 13% of them singletons. Findings and limits, study-wide: The question left open here concerned HLA type influencing TCRB rearrangement. TCRB CDR3 length was moderately but significantly reduced in all four CD4+ subsets of Type 1 diabetes patients.

This clone was picked up a small number of times. No antigen is known for it. Other nucleotide sequences from this sample produce the same CDR3. The TCR was taken from a young man with type 1 diabetes. Sequencing was performed on naive CD4+ T cells from blood. The rearrangement links TRBV10-3 to TRBJ2-7; D is undetermined. The CDR3 DNA sequence: TGTGCCATCAGTTCCACGACCTACGAGCAGTACTTC. This codes for CAISSTTYEQYF.